The 16 T cell receptor beta chains below come from one sample, sequenced in a study of T cell repertoires in cytomegalovirus infection. TCRdb processed the reads anew with MiXCR; each CDR3 protein has one entry. The data show under 250,000 distinct CDR3 sequences, about 5.9% seen once. The sequenced sample was PBMCs. These receptors all stem from a human donor in good health (CMV status not recorded). Some clones in this sample may be carry-over from other donors' samples.

In its sample, this clonotype was seen a few times. V is TRBV2 and J is TRBJ2-3, with D tentatively TRBD2 (6 bases). The germline V gene has CDR1 SNHLY and CDR2 FYNNEI. Trimming removed 8 bases from V and 4 bases from J, with 10 bases in between. This CDR3 region has 12 residues. The DNA of the CDR3 is TGTGCCAGCGGGAGACTAGCAGATACGCAGTATTTT. It specifies CASGRLADTQYF.

This clonotype has a count of ten or more. The chain has TRBV7-9 and TRBJ1-1, with D possibly matching TRBD1 (5 bases). The CDR3 covers 15 residues. In germline, CDR1 is SEHNR, CDR2 FQNEAQ (reference sequence). Trimming shortened V by 5 bases and J by 7 bases, and 20 bases separated the two germline ends. The DNA of the CDR3 is TGTGCCAGCAGCGAAGGGGCAGGCGCCCTGAGTGAAGCTTTCTTT. Translating gives CASSEGAGALSEAFF.

This clonotype showed up many times. This sequence joins TRBV7-2 and TRBJ2-3; TRBD2 agrees at 9 bases. Germline values: CDR1 SGHTA, CDR2 FQGNSA. V was clipped by 3 bases and J by 3 bases; unmatched bases: 7. The CDR3 is 16 amino acids. CDR3 nucleotide sequence: TGTGCCAGCAGCTTTTCCCGCGGGGGGGGAACAGATACGCAGTATTTT. Translating it yields CASSFSRGGGTDTQYF.

Regarding this clonotype: This may arise from a read error, as a much more abundant clone is one base away. As the CDR3 is not closed by the conserved phenylalanine or tryptophan, this likely results from a read error. The chain combines TRBV4-1 with TRBJ1-6, with 8 bases fitting TRBD1. From germline, CDR1 is MGHRA and CDR2 YSYEKL. This CDR3 has 14 amino acids. With 4 bases clipped from V and 8 bases from J, the junction kept 4 bases outside the gene matches. The CDR3 DNA reads TGCGCCAGCAGCCGAGCACAGGGGGATTCACCCCTCCACCTT. Translating gives CASSRAQGDSPLHL.

The J gene is TRBJ1-2, the V gene TRBV5-1, with D unclear. Germline V gives CDR1 SGHRS, CDR2 YFSETQ. The CDR3 is 13 residues long. The V gene lost 1 base and the J gene lost 2 bases, with 6 bases spanning the gap. CDR3 DNA sequence: TGCGCCAGCAGCTTGCTCGGCAACTATGGCTACACCTTC. This translates into CASSLLGNYGYTF.

This clonotype was seen at least ten times. The chain carries TRBV11-2 and TRBJ1-1; no definite D call. V was clipped by 5 bases and J by 8 bases, with 15 bases between them. Germline lookup yields CDR1 SGHAT and CDR2 FQNNGV. The CDR3 spans 13 residues. The CDR3 here is CASSRWTEKEAFF. CDR3 bases: TGTGCCAGCAGCCGGTGGACGGAGAAAGAAGCTTTCTTT. Variable domain in full (rest from reference TRBV11-2 and TRBJ1-1): EAGVAQSPRYKIIEKRQSVAFWCNPISGHATLYWYQQILGQGPKLLIQFQNNGVVDDSQLPKDRFSAERLKGVDSTLKIQPAKLEDSAVYLCASSRWTEKEAFFGQGTRLTVV.

This chain joins TRBV29-1 and TRBJ2-1; the D gene is possibly TRBD2 (5 bases). The germline V and J ends were trimmed by 6 bases and 0 bases, with 15 bases remaining between them. Germline CDR1 SQVTM, CDR2 ANQGSEA. This CDR3 spans 15 amino acids. CDR3 sequence: CSVVMTGSSYNEQFF. The CDR3 coding sequence is TGCAGCGTAGTTATGACGGGAAGCTCCTACAATGAGCAGTTCTTC.

This clonotype has ten or more counts. This chain joins TRBV6-1 and TRBJ1-1; D is uncertain. This CDR3 has 13 residues. Germline CDR1 is MNHNS and CDR2 is SASEGT. Trimming shortened V by 0 bases and J by 4 bases, and 6 bases separated the two germline ends. The CDR3 loop is CASSEAGITEAFF. Written as DNA, the CDR3 is TGTGCCAGCAGTGAAGCCGGGATCACTGAAGCTTTCTTT.

This clonotype was picked up many times. The rearrangement uses TRBV20-1 and TRBJ1-1, with D perhaps TRBD1 (5 bases). Germline CDR1 reads DFQATT; CDR2 reads SNEGSKA (reference sequence). The CDR3 length is 16 residues. V gave up 2 bases and J gave up 1 base, with 17 bases separating them. CDR3 DNA sequence: TGCAGTGCTAGACTAAAGGGGTTCGGGGCGAACACTGAAGCTTTCTTT. It is translated as CSARLKGFGANTEAFF.

This clonotype has ten or more counts. The rearrangement links TRBV28 to TRBJ2-7, with TRBD1 matching 9 bases. V gave up 3 bases and J gave up 3 bases; unmatched junction bases: 6. The CDR3 totals 15 residues. Per the germline V gene, CDR1 is MDHEN and CDR2 is SYDVKM. CDR3 in amino acids: CASSFLGQGHYEQYF. The CDR3 DNA reads as TGTGCCAGCAGTTTCCTGGGACAGGGACACTACGAGCAGTACTTC. Drawing the rest from reference TRBV28 and TRBJ2-7, the complete variable domain is DVKVTQSSRYLVKRTGEKVFLECVQDMDHENMFWYRQDPGLGLRLIYFSYDVKMKEKGDIPEGYSVSREKKERFSLILESASTNQTSMYLCASSFLGQGHYEQYFGPGTRLTVT.

The chain uses TRBV25-1 and TRBJ1-6; D gene uncertain. The CDR3 runs 15 residues. The germline V gene has CDR1 MGHDK and CDR2 SYGVNS. V was trimmed by 3 bases and J by 0 bases, leaving 6 bases between them. The CDR3 coding sequence is TGTGCCAGCAGTGATGGGATCTCCTATAATTCACCCCTCCACTTT. Amino acids: CASSDGISYNSPLHF.

This clonotype was seen many times. The genes are TRBV6-6 and TRBJ1-1; 10 bases match TRBD1. CDR1 and CDR2 (germline): MNHNY, SVGAGI (reference sequence). CDR3 length: 16 amino acids. V trimming: 0 bases; J trimming: 1 base; junction bases outside the gene matches: 2. CDR3 in DNA: TGTGCCAGCAGTTACTCAGGGGACAGGGGGAACACTGAAGCTTTCTTT. Amino acids: CASSYSGDRGNTEAFF.

There are many counts of this clonotype. J is TRBJ1-5 and V is TRBV28; 7 bases map to TRBD1. The CDR3 length is 17 residues. Germline CDR1 reads MDHEN; CDR2 reads SYDVKM. The V and J ends lost 2 bases and 0 bases, in that order; junction bases with no gene match: 7. CDR3 sequence reads: CASSLPGTVVSNQPQHF. The CDR3 region has the DNA TGTGCCAGCAGTTTACCCGGGACAGTAGTTAGCAATCAGCCCCAGCATTTT.

This clonotype showed up many times. CDR3 DNA: TGTGCCAGCAGTGTCGGCCAGGGGCGAAACGGGGAGCTGTTTTTT. This sequence encodes CASSVGQGRNGELFF. The chain joins TRBV2 to TRBJ2-2; D possibly corresponds to TRBD1 (6 bases). Trimming shortened V by 4 bases and J by 7 bases, and 16 bases separated the two germline ends. The germline gives CDR1 SNHLY, CDR2 FYNNEI. This CDR3 has 15 residues.

This clonotype was recorded many times. J is TRBJ2-3 and V is TRBV6-1, with TRBD1 matching 7 bases. The J segment lost 1 base and the V segment lost 5 bases, leaving 9 bases of the junction unmatched. Germline V gives CDR1 MNHNS, CDR2 SASEGT. The CDR3 contains 16 residues. CDR3 residues: CASSTGTDPRTDTQYF. In DNA form, the CDR3 reads TGTGCCAGCAGTACCGGGACAGATCCTCGCACAGATACGCAGTATTTT.

This clonotype was recorded many times. This rearrangement joins TRBV9 to TRBJ1-6, with D hard to call. Trimming cost V 0 bases and J 8 bases, with 9 bases left between them. There are 14 residues in the CDR3. The V gene's germline CDR1 is SGDLS and CDR2 YYNGEE. CDR3 sequence (DNA): TGTGCCAGCAGCGTAGGGCCTTTGGATTCACCCCTCCACTTT. Translating it yields CASSVGPLDSPLHF.